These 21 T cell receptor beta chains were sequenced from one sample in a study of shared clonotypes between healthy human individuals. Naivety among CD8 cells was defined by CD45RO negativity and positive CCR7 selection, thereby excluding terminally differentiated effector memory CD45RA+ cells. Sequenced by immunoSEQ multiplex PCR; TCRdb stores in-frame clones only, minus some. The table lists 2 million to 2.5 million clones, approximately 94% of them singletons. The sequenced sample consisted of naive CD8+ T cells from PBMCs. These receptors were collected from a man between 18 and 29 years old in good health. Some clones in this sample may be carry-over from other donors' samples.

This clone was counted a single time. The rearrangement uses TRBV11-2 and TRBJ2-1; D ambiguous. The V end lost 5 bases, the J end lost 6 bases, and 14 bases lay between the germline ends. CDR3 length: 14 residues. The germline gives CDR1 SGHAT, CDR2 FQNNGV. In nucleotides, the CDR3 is TGTGCCAGCAGCCCACTAAGGTCGGGCAATGAGCAGTTCTTC. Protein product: CASSPLRSGNEQFF.

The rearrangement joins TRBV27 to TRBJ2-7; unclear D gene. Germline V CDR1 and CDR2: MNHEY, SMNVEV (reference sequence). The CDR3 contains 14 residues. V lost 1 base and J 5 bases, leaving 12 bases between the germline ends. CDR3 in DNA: TGTGCCAGCAGTTTATACCCCCCAGTGGACGAGCAGTACTTC. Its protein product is CASSLYPPVDEQYF.

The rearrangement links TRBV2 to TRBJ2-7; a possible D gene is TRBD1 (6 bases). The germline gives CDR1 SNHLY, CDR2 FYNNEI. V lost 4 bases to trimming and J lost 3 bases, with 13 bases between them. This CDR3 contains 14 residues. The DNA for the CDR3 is TGTGCCAGCAGTGGACGGACAGCGTTCTACGAGCAGTACTTC. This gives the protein CASSGRTAFYEQYF.

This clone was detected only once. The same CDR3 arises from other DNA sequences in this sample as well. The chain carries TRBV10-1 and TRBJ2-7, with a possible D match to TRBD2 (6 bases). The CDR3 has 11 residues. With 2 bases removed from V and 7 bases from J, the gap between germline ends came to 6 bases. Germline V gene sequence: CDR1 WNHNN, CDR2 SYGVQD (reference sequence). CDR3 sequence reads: CASSEGGEQYF. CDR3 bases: TGCGCCAGCAGTGAGGGGGGGGAGCAGTACTTC.

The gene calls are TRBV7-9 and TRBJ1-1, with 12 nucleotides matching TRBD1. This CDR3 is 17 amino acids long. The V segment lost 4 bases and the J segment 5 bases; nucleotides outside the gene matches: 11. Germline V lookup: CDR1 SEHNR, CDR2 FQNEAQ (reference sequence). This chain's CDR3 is CASSSIRDRGRDTEAFF. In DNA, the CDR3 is TGTGCCAGCAGCTCTATTCGGGACAGGGGGCGAGATACTGAAGCTTTCTTT.

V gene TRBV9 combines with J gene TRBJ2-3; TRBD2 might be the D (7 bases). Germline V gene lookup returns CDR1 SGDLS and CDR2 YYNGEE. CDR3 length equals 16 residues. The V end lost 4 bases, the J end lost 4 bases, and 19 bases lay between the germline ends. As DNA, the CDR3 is TGTGCCAGCAGCCCAGAGGGGGGAGGGCCGCCAGATACGCAGTATTTT. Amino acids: CASSPEGGGPPDTQYF.

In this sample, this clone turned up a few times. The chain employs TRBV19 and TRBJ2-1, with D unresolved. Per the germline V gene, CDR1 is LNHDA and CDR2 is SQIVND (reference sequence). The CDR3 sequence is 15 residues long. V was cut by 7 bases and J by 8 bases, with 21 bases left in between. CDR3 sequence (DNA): TGTGCCAGTACCAATACAAAGGGTCCTACTTATGAGCAGTTCTTC. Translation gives CASTNTKGPTYEQFF.

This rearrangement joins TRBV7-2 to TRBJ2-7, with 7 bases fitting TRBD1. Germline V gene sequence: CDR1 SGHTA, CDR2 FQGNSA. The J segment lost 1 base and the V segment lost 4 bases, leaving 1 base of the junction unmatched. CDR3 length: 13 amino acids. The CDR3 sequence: CASSSGQSYEQYF. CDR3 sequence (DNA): TGTGCCAGCAGCTCGGGACAGTCCTACGAGCAGTACTTC.

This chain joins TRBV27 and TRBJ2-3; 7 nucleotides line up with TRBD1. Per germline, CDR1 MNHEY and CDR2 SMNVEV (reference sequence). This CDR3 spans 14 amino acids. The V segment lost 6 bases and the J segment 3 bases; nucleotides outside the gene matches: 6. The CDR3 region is CASRTGFNTDTQYF. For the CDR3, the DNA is TGTGCCAGCAGGACAGGGTTTAATACAGATACGCAGTATTTT.

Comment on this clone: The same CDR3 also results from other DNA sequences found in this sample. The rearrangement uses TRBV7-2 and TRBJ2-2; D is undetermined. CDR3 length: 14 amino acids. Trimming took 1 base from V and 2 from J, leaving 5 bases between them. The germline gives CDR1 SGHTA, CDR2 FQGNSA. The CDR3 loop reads CASSLVGNTGELFF. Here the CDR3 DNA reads TGTGCCAGCAGCTTAGTTGGCAACACCGGGGAGCTGTTTTTT.

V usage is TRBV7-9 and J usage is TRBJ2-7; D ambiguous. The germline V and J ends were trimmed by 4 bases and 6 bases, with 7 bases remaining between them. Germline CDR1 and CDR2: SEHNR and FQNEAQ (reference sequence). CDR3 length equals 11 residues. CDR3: CASSSSREQYF. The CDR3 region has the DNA TGTGCCAGCAGCTCTTCCCGCGAGCAGTACTTC.

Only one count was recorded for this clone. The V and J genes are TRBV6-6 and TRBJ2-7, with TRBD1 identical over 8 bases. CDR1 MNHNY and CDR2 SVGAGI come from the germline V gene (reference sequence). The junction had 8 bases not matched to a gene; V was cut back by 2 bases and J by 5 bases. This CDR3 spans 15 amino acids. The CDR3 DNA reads TGTGCCAGCAGTTACGAGGGCAGGGGGCTCGACGAGCAGTACTTC. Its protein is CASSYEGRGLDEQYF.

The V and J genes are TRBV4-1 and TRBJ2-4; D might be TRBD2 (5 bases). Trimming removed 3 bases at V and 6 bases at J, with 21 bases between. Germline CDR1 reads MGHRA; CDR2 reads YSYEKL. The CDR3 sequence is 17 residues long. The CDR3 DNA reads TGCGCCAGCAGCCAGTATTTCCTATTGGGCCGGGGAAACATTCAGTACTTC. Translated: CASSQYFLLGRGNIQYF.

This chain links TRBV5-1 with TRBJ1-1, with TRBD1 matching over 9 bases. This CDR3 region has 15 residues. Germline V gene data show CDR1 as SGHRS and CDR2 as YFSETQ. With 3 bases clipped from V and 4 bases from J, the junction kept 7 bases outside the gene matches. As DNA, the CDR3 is TGCGCCAGCAGCTCACAGACAGGGGGTATCACTGAAGCTTTCTTT. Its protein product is CASSSQTGGITEAFF.

The CDR3 DNA sequence: TGTGCCAGCAGTTTTCTTTCTAGTGGCTACGAGCAGTACTTC. Translation gives CASSFLSSGYEQYF. This chain joins TRBV27 and TRBJ2-7; D is ambiguous. The CDR3 contains 14 residues. CDR1 and CDR2 from the germline V gene are MNHEY and SMNVEV (reference sequence). V was cut by 3 bases and J by 3 bases, with 12 bases left in between.

Written as DNA, the CDR3 is TGTGCCAGCAGTCCCTTCTGGGTCACAGATACGCAGTATTTT. It encodes CASSPFWVTDTQYF. This rearrangement joins TRBV27 to TRBJ2-3; D is unclear. The V gene lost 5 bases and the J gene lost 2 bases, with 11 bases spanning the gap. This CDR3 contains 14 residues. Germline CDR1 MNHEY, CDR2 SMNVEV (reference sequence).

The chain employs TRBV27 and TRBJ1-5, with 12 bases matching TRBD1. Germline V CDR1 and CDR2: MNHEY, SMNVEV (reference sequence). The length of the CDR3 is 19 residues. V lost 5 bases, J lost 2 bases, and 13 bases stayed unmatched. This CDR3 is CASSLNPGQGAGGNQPQHF. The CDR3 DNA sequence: TGTGCCAGCAGTCTAAATCCGGGACAGGGGGCCGGGGGCAATCAGCCCCAGCATTTT.

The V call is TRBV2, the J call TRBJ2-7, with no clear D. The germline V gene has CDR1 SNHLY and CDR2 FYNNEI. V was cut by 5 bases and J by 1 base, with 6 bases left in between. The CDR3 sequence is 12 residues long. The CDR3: CASSSASYEQYF. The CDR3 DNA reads TGTGCCAGCAGTTCAGCGTCCTACGAGCAGTACTTC.

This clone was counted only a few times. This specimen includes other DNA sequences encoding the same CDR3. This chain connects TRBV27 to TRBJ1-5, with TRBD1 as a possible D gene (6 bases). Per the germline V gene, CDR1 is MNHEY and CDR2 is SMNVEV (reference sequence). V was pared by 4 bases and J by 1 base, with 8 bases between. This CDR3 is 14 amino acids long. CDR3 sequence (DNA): TGTGCCAGCAGTTCAACAGGGAGCAATCAGCCCCAGCATTTT. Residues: CASSSTGSNQPQHF.

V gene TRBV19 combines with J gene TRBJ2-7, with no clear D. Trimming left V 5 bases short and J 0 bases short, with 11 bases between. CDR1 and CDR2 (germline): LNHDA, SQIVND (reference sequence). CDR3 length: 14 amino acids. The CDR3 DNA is TGTGCCAGTAGTTTGGTGTTCAGCTCCTACGAGCAGTACTTC. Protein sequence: CASSLVFSSYEQYF.

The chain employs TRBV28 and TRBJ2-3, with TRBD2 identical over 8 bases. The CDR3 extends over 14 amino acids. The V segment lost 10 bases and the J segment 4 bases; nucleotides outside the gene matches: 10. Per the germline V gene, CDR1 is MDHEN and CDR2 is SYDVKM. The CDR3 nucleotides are TGTGCCATCGCGCGGGAGGCCGGGGCAGATACGCAGTATTTT. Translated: CAIAREAGADTQYF. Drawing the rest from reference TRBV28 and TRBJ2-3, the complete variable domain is DVKVTQSSRYLVKRTGEKVFLECVQDMDHENMFWYRQDPGLGLRLIYFSYDVKMKEKGDIPEGYSVSREKKERFSLILESASTNQTSMYLCAIAREAGADTQYFGPGTRLTVL.